The next 17 T cell receptor beta chains were all read from a single sample in a study of blood T cell repertoires in COVID-19. The repertoire was sequenced with immunoSEQ multiplex PCR; TCRdb's copy has only in-frame clones and lacks some. The sample includes about 150,000 clones, approximately 81% seen only once; the top ten take 2% to 3%. The specimen was peripheral blood. The receptors come from a human donor with acute or convalescent COVID-19. The donor label of this sample is uncertain.

This clone was found once. The gene calls are TRBV5-3 and TRBJ1-1; no clear D gene. TRBV5-3 is an open reading frame whose function is uncertain. The CDR3 totals 10 residues. The CDR3 loop is CATKRSEAFF. For the CDR3, the DNA is TGTGCTACCAAGAGGTCTGAAGCTTTCTTT.

The table lists this clone with a count of one. The CDR3 DNA follows: TGTGCCAGCAGCACTCGTTCGGCAGGGTACGAGCAGTACTTC. It is translated as CASSTRSAGYEQYF. The chain recombines TRBV11-1 with TRBJ2-7; perhaps TRBD1 as D (5 bases). V shed 5 bases and J shed 4 bases, with 15 bases lying between them. Germline V gives CDR1 SGHAT, CDR2 FQDESV (reference sequence). This CDR3 is 14 amino acids long.

This chain connects TRBV7-2 to TRBJ1-5; D may be TRBD1 (6 bases). V lost 1 base and J 1 base, leaving 8 bases between the germline ends. This CDR3 has 15 amino acids. Germline values: CDR1 SGHTA, CDR2 FQGNSA. The CDR3 spells CASSLVQGSNQPQHF. The CDR3 nucleotides read TGTGCCAGCAGCTTAGTACAGGGAAGCAATCAGCCCCAGCATTTT. Using reference TRBV7-2 and TRBJ1-5 for the parts outside the CDR3, the full variable domain is GAGVSQSPSNKVTEKGKDVELRCDPISGHTALYWYRQSLGQGLEFLIYFQGNSAPDKSGLPSDRFSAERTGGSVSTLTIQRTQQEDSAVYLCASSLVQGSNQPQHFGDGTRLSIL.

The chain has TRBV7-2 and TRBJ2-4; D possibly corresponds to TRBD1 (5 bases). CDR1 SGHTA and CDR2 FQGNSA come from the germline V gene. The CDR3 has 12 residues. V lost 5 bases to trimming and J lost 6 bases, with 8 bases between them. The CDR3 DNA follows: TGTGCCAGCAGCGCTAGGGGAAACATTCAGTACTTC. This codes for CASSARGNIQYF.

The rearrangement joins TRBV6-5 to TRBJ2-7; D is perhaps TRBD2 (5 bases). Germline CDR1 is MNHEY and CDR2 is SVGAGI. Trimming took off 6 bases at V and 0 bases at J, with 15 bases between the two ends. This CDR3 is built from 15 residues. In nucleotides, the CDR3 is TGTGCCAGCAGCCCCGGAGAGGGTAGCTCCTACGAGCAGTACGTC. The encoded protein is CASSPGEGSSYEQYV.

V is TRBV7-9 and J is TRBJ2-5; TRBD1 is a possible D gene (6 bases). Germline CDR1 SEHNR, CDR2 FQNEAQ (reference sequence). V lost 6 bases and J lost 4, with 15 bases in between. CDR3 size: 14 residues. CDR3 bases: TGTGCCAGCAGTCGAGGACAGTCCTCAGAGACCCAGTACTTC. Amino acid sequence: CASSRGQSSETQYF. Supplemented by reference TRBV7-9 and TRBJ2-5, the full variable domain reads DTGVSQNPRHKITKRGQNVTFRCDPISEHNRLYWYRQTLGQGPEFLTYFQNEAQLEKSRLLSDRFSAERPKGSFSTLEIQRTEQGDSAMYLCASSRGQSSETQYFGPGTRLLVL.

The chain employs TRBV6-5 and TRBJ1-2, with TRBD1 identical over 7 bases. The CDR3 runs to 14 residues. Per germline, CDR1 MNHEY and CDR2 SVGAGI. V lost 4 bases, J lost 2 bases, and 4 bases stayed unmatched. The CDR3 DNA is TGTGCCAGCAGTTTCGCACAGGGGAACTATGGCTACACCTTC. It specifies CASSFAQGNYGYTF.

The chain combines TRBV19 with TRBJ2-3; the match to TRBD1 covers 11 bases. V dropped 4 bases and J dropped 4; count of bases not matched to a gene: 1. Germline CDR1 LNHDA, CDR2 SQIVND (reference sequence). The CDR3 extends over 14 amino acids. This chain's CDR3 is CASSRGQGADTQYF. The CDR3 DNA is TGTGCCAGTAGTAGGGGACAGGGGGCAGATACGCAGTATTTT. Variable domain in full (rest from reference TRBV19 and TRBJ2-3): DGGITQSPKYLFRKEGQNVTLSCEQNLNHDAMYWYRQDPGQGLRLIYYSQIVNDFQKGDIAEGYSVSREKKESFPLTVTSAQKNPTAFYLCASSRGQGADTQYFGPGTRLTVL.

The gene calls are TRBV7-9 and TRBJ1-1; 11 bases fit TRBD1. In germline, CDR1 is SEHNR, CDR2 FQNEAQ (reference sequence). With V trimmed by 5 bases and J by 0 bases, 14 bases remained unmatched. The CDR3 has 19 amino acids. This chain's CDR3 is CASSPLWGQGVFLNTEAFF. In DNA, the CDR3 is TGTGCCAGCAGCCCCCTATGGGGACAGGGGGTATTCCTGAACACTGAAGCTTTCTTT. Drawing the rest from reference TRBV7-9 and TRBJ1-1, the complete variable domain is DTGVSQNPRHKITKRGQNVTFRCDPISEHNRLYWYRQTLGQGPEFLTYFQNEAQLEKSRLLSDRFSAERPKGSFSTLEIQRTEQGDSAMYLCASSPLWGQGVFLNTEAFFGQGTRLTVV.

The J gene is TRBJ1-6, the V gene TRBV5-1; the match to TRBD1 covers 9 bases. Per the germline V gene, CDR1 is SGHRS and CDR2 is YFSETQ. After removal of 7 bases from V and 4 bases from J, the junction contained 9 bases not matched to a gene. The CDR3 is made up of 16 amino acids. This CDR3 reads CASRRQGTGYNSPLHF. CDR3 DNA sequence: TGCGCCAGCCGCCGACAGGGGACAGGGTATAATTCACCCCTCCACTTT.

The CDR3 nucleotides read TGTGCCAGCAGTTTCAGCGGTGGACAGCGCAATCAGCCCCAGCATTTT. Protein: CASSFSGGQRNQPQHF. The rearrangement joins TRBV28 to TRBJ1-5; possible D gene TRBD1, 6 bases. CDR3 length equals 16 residues. Trimming stripped 3 bases from V and 2 bases from J, with 14 bases between. The germline CDR1 and CDR2 sequences are MDHEN and SYDVKM.

The chain employs TRBV5-1 and TRBJ2-1, with TRBD2 identical over 9 bases. The length of the CDR3 is 15 residues. Germline lookup yields CDR1 SGHRS and CDR2 YFSETQ. Unmatched junction bases numbered 12, after V lost 7 bases and J lost 7 bases. The CDR3 sequence is CASGLAGADRNEQFF. The CDR3 DNA sequence: TGCGCCAGCGGTTTAGCGGGAGCTGACCGTAATGAGCAGTTCTTC.

J is TRBJ2-5 and V is TRBV11-2; D is uncertain. The CDR3 runs to 12 residues. V lost 2 bases, J lost 2 bases, and 3 bases lay in between. CDR1 and CDR2 (germline): SGHAT, FQNNGV. This chain's CDR3 is CASSLTQETQYF. The DNA of the CDR3 is TGTGCCAGCAGCTTAACACAAGAGACCCAGTACTTC.

V is TRBV7-8 and J is TRBJ1-2; 8 bases match TRBD1. Germline trimming cut 2 bases from V and 7 bases from J; bases unmatched to any gene: 9. Germline V gene sequence: CDR1 SGHVS, CDR2 FQNEAQ. This CDR3 is 15 amino acids long. This chain's CDR3 is CASSLTGGRVGGYTF. In DNA form, the CDR3 reads TGTGCCAGCAGCTTAACAGGGGGTAGGGTGGGTGGCTACACCTTC.

This chain links TRBV19 with TRBJ1-1, with a weak D call TRBD1 (5 bases). This CDR3 has 12 amino acids. Germline CDR1 LNHDA, CDR2 SQIVND (reference sequence). Trimming left V 8 bases short and J 5 bases short, with 12 bases between. CDR3 DNA sequence: TGTGCCAGTCGCCTGGGGGGGACTGAAGCTTTCTTT. This encodes CASRLGGTEAFF.

The CDR3 region has the DNA TGTGCCAGCAGCCTTCCGGGACCCGGGAGGAACGAGCAGTACTTC. This translates into CASSLPGPGRNEQYF. V usage is TRBV3-1 (or the pseudogene TRBV3-2) and J usage is TRBJ2-7, with 7 bases lining up with TRBD2. Losses at the gene ends were 4 bases for V and 5 bases for J; bases not matched to a gene: 11. The CDR3 runs 15 residues. The germline V gene encodes CDR1 LGHDT and CDR2 YNNKEL (reference sequence).

This sequence joins TRBV7-9 and TRBJ1-1; 7 nucleotides align to TRBD1. The CDR3 consists of 15 residues. J lost 0 bases, V lost 4 bases, and 5 bases had no gene match. Germline-derived CDR1 and CDR2 are SEHNR and FQNEAQ (reference sequence). In DNA form, the CDR3 reads TGTGCCAGCAGCTCGGGACAGCCAATGAACACTGAAGCTTTCTTT. Translation gives CASSSGQPMNTEAFF.